These 10 T cell receptor beta chains originate from one sample sequenced in a study of blood T cell repertoires in COVID-19. Profiling relied on immunoSEQ multiplex PCR, and the TCRdb table lists in-frame clones only, not all of them. Among some 99,000 clones listed, 75% to 85% were seen once. Specimen: peripheral blood. The receptors were gathered from a man aged 65 to 85 with acute or convalescent COVID-19.

This clone was picked up a small number of times. The chain recombines TRBV9 with TRBJ2-1; TRBD2 aligns across 8 bases. With V trimmed by 3 bases and J by 2 bases, 4 bases remained unmatched. The CDR3 contains 15 residues. CDR1 and CDR2 from the germline V gene are SGDLS and YYNGEE. The CDR3 loop is CASSARLATYNEQFF. For the CDR3, the DNA is TGTGCCAGCAGCGCCCGACTAGCGACCTACAATGAGCAGTTCTTC.

The chain recombines TRBV10-3 with TRBJ2-2, with D possibly being TRBD2 (7 bases). The CDR3 is 17 residues long. V dropped 4 bases and J dropped 0 bases, with 15 bases sitting between them. Germline-derived CDR1 and CDR2 are ENHRY and SYGVKD. CDR3 sequence: CAISARGGTTNTGELFF. The CDR3, as DNA: TGTGCCATCAGTGCTAGGGGGGGGACTACGAACACCGGGGAGCTGTTTTTT.

This clone was observed many times. This rearrangement joins TRBV10-3 to TRBJ1-1; tentatively, D is TRBD1 (6 bases). Per the germline V gene, CDR1 is ENHRY and CDR2 is SYGVKD. This CDR3 has 16 amino acids. V lost 0 bases and J 3 bases, leaving 14 bases between the germline ends. The CDR3 sequence: CAISESRGGWDTEAFF. DNA of the CDR3: TGTGCCATCAGTGAGTCTCGGGGGGGCTGGGACACTGAAGCTTTCTTT.

The genes are TRBV3-1 (or the pseudogene TRBV3-2) and TRBJ2-2, with D possibly being TRBD2 (6 bases). This CDR3 region has 16 residues. Germline CDR1 LGHDT, CDR2 YNNKEL (reference sequence). V was clipped by 1 base and J by 5 bases, with 14 bases between them. CDR3 sequence: CASSQGGAGRTGELFF. DNA of the CDR3: TGTGCCAGCAGCCAAGGTGGTGCGGGACGAACCGGGGAGCTGTTTTTT.

Of note for this clone: Other DNA sequences from this sample encode an identical CDR3 as well. The CDR3, as DNA: TGTGCCAGCAGCCGGGGTACCGGGGAGCTGTTTTTT. Translating gives CASSRGTGELFF. The V gene is TRBV12-3 or TRBV12-4, the J gene TRBJ2-2; D is possibly TRBD2 (5 bases). CDR3 length: 12 residues. Trimming shortened V by 6 bases and J by 5 bases, and 7 bases separated the two germline ends.

The genes are TRBV27 and TRBJ1-1; D remains unclear. This CDR3 comprises 13 residues. Between the trimmed V and J ends, which lost 5 bases and 4 bases, there was a span of 11 bases. Germline V CDR1 and CDR2: MNHEY, SMNVEV (reference sequence). The CDR3 loop reads CASSRYRGTEAFF. The CDR3 nucleotides read TGTGCCAGCAGTCGCTACCGAGGCACTGAAGCTTTCTTT.

This chain connects TRBV6-5 to TRBJ1-2, with 8 nucleotides matching TRBD1. This CDR3 is 14 amino acids long. CDR1 MNHEY and CDR2 SVGAGI come from the germline V gene. Trimming cost V 7 bases and J 3 bases; bases outside gene matches: 7. The CDR3 DNA reads TGTGCCAGCAACTCAGGGGGCCCCTACTATGGCTACACCTTC. Its protein is CASNSGGPYYGYTF.

CDR3 protein: CATSDLDNPDQPQHF. CDR3 nucleotide sequence: TGTGCCACCAGTGACCTGGACAATCCTGATCAGCCCCAGCATTTT. This chain connects TRBV24-1 to TRBJ1-5, with D possibly TRBD1 on 5 matching bases. V lost 4 bases and J 5 bases, leaving 14 bases between the germline ends. This CDR3 is built from 15 residues. Germline V gene data show CDR1 as KGHDR and CDR2 as SFDVKD.

This clone was counted a few times. V gene TRBV6-5 combines with J gene TRBJ2-7; D might be TRBD1 (6 bases). This CDR3 has 13 amino acids. Trimming left V 5 bases short and J 3 bases short, with 11 bases between. Germline V gene lookup returns CDR1 MNHEY and CDR2 SVGAGI. The CDR3 protein is CASSRDKLYEQYF. CDR3 bases: TGTGCCAGCAGTCGGGACAAGCTCTACGAGCAGTACTTC.

This clone was observed a few times. The chain carries TRBV4-2 and TRBJ1-3; D not resolved. Germline assignment: CDR1 LGHNA and CDR2 YNFKEQ. CDR3 length: 15 residues. V lost 0 bases, J lost 0 bases, and 6 bases lay in between. This chain's CDR3 is CASSQDPGSGNTIYF. The CDR3 region has the DNA TGTGCCAGCAGCCAAGACCCAGGCTCTGGAAACACCATATATTTT.